The T cell receptor beta chain under discussion was sequenced for a study of molecular identifiers for immune sequencing clone quantification. About the research overall: Replicate RNA from around 20,000 or 100,000 naive CD8 T cells formed five aliquots; four were sequenced. Study observations and caveats: Clonotypes surpassing 20 RNA copies contained over 97% of effector molecules, versus under 1% in naive cells.

RNA fractions of 10%, 30% or 50% and about 19,000 to 1,100,000 sorted cells were the source of naive CD8 libraries. This clonotype was seen ten or more times. Its antigen remains unidentified. Trimming left V 2 bases short and J 3 bases short, with 16 bases between. This CDR3 has 16 residues. CDR1 and CDR2 (germline): MDHEN, SYDVKM. TCRdb passed the PCR reads through MiXCR, listing each CDR3 protein once. Of 40,000 to 65,000 distinct CDR3 sequences listed, just over 35% were seen once; the top ten hold roughly 3.8%. The rearrangement links TRBV28 to TRBJ1-1; tentatively, D is TRBD1 (6 bases). Material for sequencing was naive CD8+ T cells from blood, with Jurkat cell RNA spiked in. The subset is: FACS-sorted CD8+CD4-CCR7+CD45RA+ naive T cells. The clonotype was recovered from a human donor in good health. Some libraries in this study had Jurkat cell RNA spiked in. CDR3 coding DNA: TGTGCCAGCAGTTTAGGGGGGGGCAGGAGGGACACTGAAGCTTTCTTT. Residues: CASSLGGGRRDTEAFF.